This T cell receptor beta chain was observed in a study of shared clonotypes between healthy human individuals. Overall study context: Ranging from 18 to 49 in age, donors were a couple of women and three men.

Source study methods: From ImmunoSEQ came sequences covering only the junction and carrying no quality scores, so filtering differed. Sequencing was performed with immunoSEQ multiplex PCR; in TCRdb, only in-frame clones are kept and a portion is missing. From that table come the V and J calls and clone size; the DNA was used to work out D and trimming. The sample contains a few million clones, more than 85% of which appear only once. The ends lost 6 bases at V and 5 bases at J; junction bases unmatched: 6. The CDR3 runs to 13 residues. Germline CDR1 and CDR2: MNHEY and SVGAGI. About this clone: Other nucleotide sequences in the sample specify the same CDR3.

Material: naive CD4+ T cells from PBMCs. Indicated subset: CD45RA+ positively selected. The origin of this receptor is a man between 18 and 29 years old in good health. Some clones in this sample may be carry-over from other donors' samples. The chain links TRBV6-5 to TRBJ2-5; 7 bases fit TRBD1. The CDR3 DNA follows: TGTGCCAGCAGCCGACAGGGAGTGGAGACCCAGTACTTC. Its protein is CASSRQGVETQYF.